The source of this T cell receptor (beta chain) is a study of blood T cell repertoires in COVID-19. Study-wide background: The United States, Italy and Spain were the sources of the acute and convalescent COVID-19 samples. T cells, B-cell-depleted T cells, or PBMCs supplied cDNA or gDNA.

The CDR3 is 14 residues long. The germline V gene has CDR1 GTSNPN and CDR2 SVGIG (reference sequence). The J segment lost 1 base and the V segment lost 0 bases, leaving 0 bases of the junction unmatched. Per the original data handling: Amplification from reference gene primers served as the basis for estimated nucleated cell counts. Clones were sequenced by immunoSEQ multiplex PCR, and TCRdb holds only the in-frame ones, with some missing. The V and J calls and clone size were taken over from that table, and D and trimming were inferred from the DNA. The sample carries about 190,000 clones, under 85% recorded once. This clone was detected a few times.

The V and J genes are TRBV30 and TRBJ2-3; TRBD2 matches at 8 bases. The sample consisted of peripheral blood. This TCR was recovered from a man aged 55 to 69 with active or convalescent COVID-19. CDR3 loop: CAWSVSGGTDTQYF. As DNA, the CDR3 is TGTGCCTGGAGTGTTAGCGGGGGCACAGATACGCAGTATTTT.